This T cell receptor beta chain comes out of a study of response to subunit inactivated influenza vaccine listed by TCRdb under 2018. A note on the overall study: To follow how T cells responded to a trivalent subunit inactivated influenza vaccine, the researchers relied on deep quantitative profiling of the T cell receptor repertoire. What the study reported, not specific to this receptor: According to the authors, only a limited number of new T cells may be recruited by each seasonal influenza vaccination.

Here V drops 5 bases and J drops 0 bases, and the junction holds 9 bases not matched to any gene. The germline V gene sets CDR1 to SGHTA and CDR2 to FQGTGA. Reading from cysteine to phenylalanine, the CDR3 counts 17 amino acids. Kept here is only the CDR3 DNA, which spans 51 bases and is read in frame from base 1. To note about this clonotype: The target of this receptor is not known. Qualities for individual bases were not recorded, and no much larger clone is one base off.

Libraries were made using RT-PCR. The data were produced on an Illumina HiSeq 2500. TCRdb passed the public sequencing reads through fastp at Q25 and MiXCR, retaining productive beta sequences. Every distinct CDR3 protein forms one entry, paired with its most common genes and DNA. Here the sample has 590,000 or so distinct CDR3 sequences; around 15% occur a single time. The top ten hold 7.6% of the sample. The rearranged chain carries TRBV7-3 and TRBJ2-3; 9 of the junction bases match TRBD2. The receptor was isolated from a man between 50 and 59 years old who received an inactivated influenza vaccine. Donor details come from another sample of the same person, matched by shared clones. The input for sequencing was PBMCs from blood, taken 14 to 15 days before vaccination. The bases are TGTGCCAGCAGCCTATTTACTAGCGGGTATAGCACAGATACGCAGTATTTT. This gives the protein CASSLFTSGYSTDTQYF.